Listed below are T cell receptor beta chains from one sample, sequenced in a study of Ad26.COV2.S vaccination and SARS-CoV-2 variants. Only in-frame clones appear in the TCRdb table, and some are missing; sequencing was by immunoSEQ multiplex PCR. This sample yields around 350,000 clones, of which 92% are seen a single time; about 3.9% belongs to the top ten. Source: peripheral blood, taken after recovery from COVID-19. Source of these receptors: a human donor who had recovered from COVID-19. CDR3s include the opening cysteine and the closing phenylalanine or tryptophan. A D gene is named only where the DNA matches it firmly. Size is stated for part of the rows, as once, few or many counts, or as a class when the clone is expanded.

clone size: .
D gene: .
V gene: TRBV9
CDR3 length: 18
J gene: TRBJ2-3
CDR3 protein: CASSVTVGVTRNPDTQYF
CDR3 DNA: TGTGCCAGCAGCGTAACAGTGGGTGTCACGCGAAACCCAGATACGCAGTATTTT

clone size: .
D gene: .
V gene: TRBV12-5
CDR3 length: 15
J gene: TRBJ1-2
CDR3 protein: CASGPRTDSNYGYTF
CDR3 DNA: TGTGCTAGTGGTCCACGGACAGACTCTAACTATGGCTACACCTTC

clone size: .
D gene: .
V gene: TRBV4-3
CDR3 length: 14
J gene: TRBJ1-1
CDR3 protein: CASSHPGGDTEAFF
CDR3 DNA: TGCGCCAGCAGCCACCCGGGGGGGGACACTGAAGCTTTCTTT

clone size: .
D gene: .
V gene: TRBV7-9
CDR3 length: 13
J gene: TRBJ1-2
CDR3 protein: CASSFEQSYGYTF
CDR3 DNA: TGTGCCAGCAGCTTTGAACAGTCCTATGGCTACACCTTC

clone size: .
D gene: TRBD1
V gene: TRBV2
CDR3 length: 14
J gene: TRBJ2-5
CDR3 protein: CASSVDRGQETQYF
CDR3 DNA: TGTGCCAGCAGTGTAGACAGGGGGCAAGAGACCCAGTACTTC

clone size: .
D gene: .
V gene: TRBV5-1
CDR3 length: 14
J gene: TRBJ1-2
CDR3 protein: CASSLDSRRMGYTF
CDR3 DNA: TGCGCCAGCAGCTTGGACTCTCGACGAATGGGCTACACCTTC

clone size: few
D gene: .
V gene: TRBV19
CDR3 length: 11
J gene: TRBJ2-5
CDR3 protein: CASSPGKTQYF
CDR3 DNA: TGTGCCAGTAGTCCCGGCAAGACCCAGTACTTC

clone size: .
D gene: .
V gene: TRBV9
CDR3 length: 15
J gene: TRBJ2-3
CDR3 protein: CASSVDGQKADTQYF
CDR3 DNA: TGTGCCAGCAGCGTAGACGGCCAGAAGGCAGATACGCAGTATTTT

clone size: .
D gene: .
V gene: TRBV4-1
CDR3 length: 14
J gene: TRBJ2-3
CDR3 protein: CASSLRLHTDTQYF
CDR3 DNA: TGCGCCAGCAGCCTCCGTCTGCACACAGATACGCAGTATTTT

clone size: .
D gene: TRBD2
V gene: TRBV27
CDR3 length: 18
J gene: TRBJ2-3
CDR3 protein: CASRGLAGGISATDTQYF
CDR3 DNA: TGTGCCAGCAGAGGACTAGCGGGGGGCATCTCCGCCACAGATACGCAGTATTTT

clone size: .
D gene: .
V gene: TRBV12-3/TRBV12-4
CDR3 length: 11
J gene: TRBJ1-5
CDR3 protein: CASSPGGPQHF
CDR3 DNA: TGTGCCAGCAGCCCCGGGGGGCCCCAGCATTTT

clone size: .
D gene: TRBD1
V gene: TRBV6-1
CDR3 length: 18
J gene: TRBJ2-3
CDR3 protein: CASSDSVRGSVGTDTQYF
CDR3 DNA: TGTGCCAGCAGTGACAGTGTCAGGGGGTCTGTCGGCACAGATACGCAGTATTTT

clone size: .
D gene: TRBD1
V gene: TRBV20-1
CDR3 length: 11
J gene: TRBJ2-3
CDR3 protein: CSAQGADTQYF
CDR3 DNA: TGCAGTGCTCAGGGGGCAGATACGCAGTATTTT

clone size: .
D gene: TRBD2
V gene: TRBV18
CDR3 length: 16
J gene: TRBJ2-3
CDR3 protein: CASSPRLAGSTDTQYF
CDR3 DNA: TGTGCCAGCTCACCACGGCTAGCGGGGAGCACAGATACGCAGTATTTT

clone size: .
D gene: .
V gene: TRBV6-6
CDR3 length: 11
J gene: TRBJ1-2
CDR3 protein: CASSWSQGYTF
CDR3 DNA: TGTGCCAGCAGTTGGTCTCAAGGCTACACCTTC

clone size: .
D gene: .
V gene: TRBV5-4
CDR3 length: 15
J gene: TRBJ1-1
CDR3 protein: CASSPPSGYNTEAFF
CDR3 DNA: TGTGCCAGCAGCCCGCCTTCTGGGTATAACACTGAAGCTTTCTTT

clone size: .
D gene: TRBD1
V gene: TRBV10-1
CDR3 length: 18
J gene: TRBJ1-1
CDR3 protein: CASSGQGQPGYLNTEAFF
CDR3 DNA: TGCGCCAGCAGTGGACAGGGACAGCCAGGTTATCTGAACACTGAAGCTTTCTTT

clone size: .
D gene: TRBD2
V gene: TRBV9
CDR3 length: 13
J gene: TRBJ2-1
CDR3 protein: CASSPSLTSGQFF
CDR3 DNA: TGTGCCAGCAGCCCGAGCCTTACTAGCGGGCAGTTCTTC

clone size: .
D gene: .
V gene: TRBV6-2/TRBV6-3
CDR3 length: 15
J gene: TRBJ1-2
CDR3 protein: CASSYSTARSYGYTF
CDR3 DNA: TGTGCCAGCAGTTACTCTACAGCCCGATCCTATGGCTACACCTTC

clone size: once
D gene: .
V gene: TRBV7-2
CDR3 length: 14
J gene: TRBJ2-7
CDR3 protein: CASSLEGSLHEQYF
CDR3 DNA: TGTGCCAGCAGCTTAGAAGGTTCCCTACACGAGCAGTACTTC

clone size: .
D gene: .
V gene: TRBV7-9
CDR3 length: 15
J gene: TRBJ1-1
CDR3 protein: CASSLVGRVNTEAFF
CDR3 DNA: TGTGCCAGCAGCTTAGTGGGCAGGGTGAACACTGAAGCTTTCTTT

clone size: .
D gene: TRBD1
V gene: TRBV5-1
CDR3 length: 16
J gene: TRBJ2-7
CDR3 protein: CASSLEGTGVGDEQYF
CDR3 DNA: TGCGCCAGCAGCTTGGAAGGGACAGGGGTCGGTGACGAGCAGTACTTC

clone size: few
D gene: .
V gene: TRBV5-1
CDR3 length: 14
J gene: TRBJ1-1
CDR3 protein: CASSWTGRNTEAFF
CDR3 DNA: TGCGCCAGCAGCTGGACGGGGAGAAACACTGAAGCTTTCTTT

clone size: .
D gene: TRBD2
V gene: TRBV20-1
CDR3 length: 11
J gene: TRBJ2-5
CDR3 protein: CSPRGGETQYF
CDR3 DNA: TGCAGCCCTCGGGGGGGGGAGACCCAGTACTTC

clone size: .
D gene: TRBD1
V gene: TRBV10-3
CDR3 length: 14
J gene: TRBJ1-1
CDR3 protein: CAISEEGANTEAFF
CDR3 DNA: TGTGCCATCAGTGAGGAGGGGGCTAACACTGAAGCTTTCTTT

clone size: .
D gene: .
V gene: TRBV6-2/TRBV6-3
CDR3 length: 13
J gene: TRBJ2-7
CDR3 protein: CASIYYRGGEQYF
CDR3 DNA: TGTGCCAGCATTTACTATCGGGGCGGCGAGCAGTACTTC

clone size: .
D gene: TRBD2
V gene: TRBV19
CDR3 length: 18
J gene: TRBJ2-1
CDR3 protein: CASTPKGATSGVYNEQFF
CDR3 DNA: TGTGCCAGTACCCCCAAGGGGGCAACTAGCGGGGTCTACAATGAGCAGTTCTTC

clone size: .
D gene: TRBD1
V gene: TRBV7-9
CDR3 length: 16
J gene: TRBJ1-4
CDR3 protein: CASSLDGTGGNEKLFF
CDR3 DNA: TGTGCCAGCAGCTTAGATGGGACAGGCGGTAATGAAAAACTGTTTTTT

clone size: .
D gene: TRBD1
V gene: TRBV4-1
CDR3 length: 15
J gene: TRBJ2-7
CDR3 protein: CASSQVGTGNYEQYF
CDR3 DNA: TGCGCCAGCAGCCAAGTCGGGACAGGGAACTACGAGCAGTACTTC

clone size: once
D gene: .
V gene: TRBV2
CDR3 length: 12
J gene: TRBJ2-3
CDR3 protein: CASTPDTDTQYF
CDR3 DNA: TGTGCCAGTACACCGGACACAGATACGCAGTATTTT

clone size: once
D gene: .
V gene: TRBV25-1
CDR3 length: 10
J gene: TRBJ1-1
CDR3 protein: CASAAGRAFF
CDR3 DNA: TGTGCCAGCGCCGCAGGCCGGGCTTTCTTT

clone size: .
D gene: .
V gene: TRBV27
CDR3 length: 13
J gene: TRBJ1-2
CDR3 protein: CASSLSSRGGYTF
CDR3 DNA: TGTGCCAGCAGTTTATCTTCCAGGGGTGGCTACACCTTC

clone size: .
D gene: TRBD2
V gene: TRBV2
CDR3 length: 13
J gene: TRBJ2-3
CDR3 protein: CASSGLARGTQYF
CDR3 DNA: TGTGCCAGCAGTGGACTAGCGAGGGGTACGCAGTATTTT

clone size: .
D gene: TRBD1
V gene: TRBV29-1
CDR3 length: 15
J gene: TRBJ2-1
CDR3 protein: CSVEDLTGAFNEQFF
CDR3 DNA: TGCAGCGTTGAAGATCTGACAGGGGCGTTCAATGAGCAGTTCTTC

clone size: once
D gene: .
V gene: TRBV18
CDR3 length: 16
J gene: TRBJ2-1
CDR3 protein: CASSPPAPAGPGQQFF
CDR3 DNA: TGTGCCAGCTCACCACCGGCGCCGGCAGGGCCGGGTCAGCAGTTCTTC

clone size: .
D gene: TRBD2
V gene: TRBV6-6
CDR3 length: 16
J gene: TRBJ2-1
CDR3 protein: CASSYTSGEYYNEQFF
CDR3 DNA: TGTGCCAGCAGTTACACTAGCGGGGAATACTACAATGAGCAGTTCTTC

clone size: many
D gene: .
V gene: TRBV12-3/TRBV12-4
CDR3 length: 13
J gene: TRBJ1-1
CDR3 protein: CASSPTENTEAFF
CDR3 DNA: TGTGCCAGCAGCCCGACAGAAAACACTGAAGCTTTCTTT

clone size: .
D gene: .
V gene: TRBV3-1/TRBV3-2
CDR3 length: 11
J gene: TRBJ2-5
CDR3 protein: CASSSPVAQYF
CDR3 DNA: TGTGCCAGCAGCTCTCCTGTCGCCCAGTACTTC

clone size: once
D gene: TRBD1
V gene: TRBV4-1
CDR3 length: 13
J gene: TRBJ1-1
CDR3 protein: CASSQTGDTEAFF
CDR3 DNA: TGCGCCAGCAGCCAGACAGGGGACACTGAAGCTTTCTTT

clone size: .
D gene: .
V gene: TRBV4-1
CDR3 length: 16
J gene: TRBJ1-3
CDR3 protein: CASSQLTAHSGNTIYF
CDR3 DNA: TGCGCCAGCAGCCAATTGACAGCGCACTCTGGAAACACCATATATTTT

clone size: .
D gene: TRBD1
V gene: TRBV5-1
CDR3 length: 15
J gene: TRBJ1-4
CDR3 protein: CASSLEGTGVEKLFF
CDR3 DNA: TGCGCCAGCAGCTTGGAGGGGACAGGGGTCGAAAAACTGTTTTTT

clone size: .
D gene: .
V gene: TRBV6-5
CDR3 length: 13
J gene: TRBJ2-7
CDR3 protein: CASRWTEGYEQYF
CDR3 DNA: TGTGCCAGCAGGTGGACGGAAGGCTACGAGCAGTACTTC

clone size: .
D gene: .
V gene: TRBV6-5
CDR3 length: 14
J gene: TRBJ2-7
CDR3 protein: CASSYSMSPYEQYF
CDR3 DNA: TGTGCCAGCAGTTACTCGATGTCTCCCTACGAGCAGTACTTC

clone size: .
D gene: .
V gene: TRBV5-1
CDR3 length: 13
J gene: TRBJ2-1
CDR3 protein: CASSPYPDNEQFF
CDR3 DNA: TGCGCCAGCAGCCCGTATCCCGACAATGAGCAGTTCTTC

clone size: .
D gene: .
V gene: TRBV30
CDR3 length: 15
J gene: TRBJ1-3
CDR3 protein: CAWTPTHAPGNTIYF
CDR3 DNA: TGTGCCTGGACTCCGACCCACGCACCTGGAAACACCATATATTTT

clone size: .
D gene: .
V gene: TRBV5-6
CDR3 length: 14
J gene: TRBJ1-5
CDR3 protein: CASSLLVSNQPQHF
CDR3 DNA: TGTGCCAGCAGCCTCCTCGTTAGCAATCAGCCCCAGCATTTT

clone size: .
D gene: TRBD2
V gene: TRBV27
CDR3 length: 16
J gene: TRBJ2-1
CDR3 protein: CASRPGLAGGQGEQFF
CDR3 DNA: TGTGCCAGCAGACCGGGACTAGCGGGGGGGCAGGGTGAGCAGTTCTTC

clone size: .
D gene: .
V gene: TRBV7-9
CDR3 length: 14
J gene: TRBJ1-2
CDR3 protein: CASTDVTANYGYTF
CDR3 DNA: TGTGCCAGCACCGACGTGACAGCAAACTATGGCTACACCTTC

clone size: .
D gene: .
V gene: TRBV3-1/TRBV3-2
CDR3 length: 16
J gene: TRBJ2-7
CDR3 protein: CASSQDWGEISYEQYF
CDR3 DNA: TGTGCCAGCAGCCAAGATTGGGGTGAGATCTCCTACGAGCAGTACTTC